This T cell receptor beta chain stems from a study of T cell changes during pregnancy in multiple sclerosis. The repertoire was sequenced with immunoSEQ multiplex PCR; TCRdb's copy has only in-frame clones and lacks some. Among 76,000 or so clones listed, 90% to 95% were seen once. The sequence came from a female donor in good health, enrolled as a control in a pregnancy study. Here the sequenced sample was peripheral blood, taken in the second trimester of pregnancy.

The CDR3 nucleotides are TGCAGCGTTGATCTGGGACAGCTTAACACTGAAGCTTTCTTT. It translates to CSVDLGQLNTEAFF. This chain links TRBV29-1 with TRBJ1-1; TRBD1 matches at 7 bases. Germline assignment: CDR1 SQVTM and CDR2 ANQGSEA. This CDR3 is built from 14 residues. V lost 3 bases, J lost 2 bases, and 6 bases stayed unmatched.